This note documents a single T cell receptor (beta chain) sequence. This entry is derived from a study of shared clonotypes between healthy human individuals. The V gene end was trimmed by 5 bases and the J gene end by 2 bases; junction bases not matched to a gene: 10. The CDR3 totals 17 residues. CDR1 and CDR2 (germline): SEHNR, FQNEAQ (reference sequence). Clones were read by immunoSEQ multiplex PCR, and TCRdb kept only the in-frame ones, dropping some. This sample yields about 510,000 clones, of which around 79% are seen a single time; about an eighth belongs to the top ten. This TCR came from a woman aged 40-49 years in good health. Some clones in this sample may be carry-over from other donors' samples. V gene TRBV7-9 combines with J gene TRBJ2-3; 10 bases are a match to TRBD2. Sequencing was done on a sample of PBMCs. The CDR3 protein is CASSPLGLAEITDTQYF. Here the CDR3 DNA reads TGTGCCAGCAGCCCCCTCGGACTAGCGGAGATCACAGATACGCAGTATTTT.